One sample yielded the 21 T cell receptor beta chains listed below, sequenced in a study of cytomegalovirus exposure and HLA in healthy donors. The PCR made use of 60 Vbeta and 13 Jbeta primers. Sequenced by immunoSEQ multiplex PCR; TCRdb stores in-frame clones only, minus some. The sample holds 85,000 to 100,000 clones, around 77% seen once. Sequences were obtained from PBMCs. The receptor source for this set is a man aged 45 to 65 in good health and CMV-seropositive.

Worth noting for this clone: A read error may account for a junction end that differs from germline. The chain combines TRBV9 with TRBJ2-7, with 11 bases fitting TRBD2. Germline lookup yields CDR1 SGDLS and CDR2 YYNGEE. The CDR3 has 16 amino acids. The CDR3 nucleotides read TGTGCCAGCAGCCCCACCCCGGGACTAGCGGTTTACGAACAGTACTTC. Translating gives CASSPTPGLAVYEQYF.

The chain carries TRBV29-1 and TRBJ1-1, with D hard to call. Germline assignment: CDR1 SQVTM and CDR2 ANQGSEA. Deletions cut 3 bases from V and 5 bases from J, with 10 bases between. The CDR3 length is 12 residues. DNA for the CDR3: TGCAGCGTTGAGGAGGTGGGAACTGAAGCTTTCTTT. This translates into CSVEEVGTEAFF.

The chain uses TRBV7-8 and TRBJ1-1; tentatively, D is TRBD1 (6 bases). CDR3 size: 13 residues. The germline gives CDR1 SGHVS, CDR2 FQNEAQ. The V end lost 9 bases, the J end lost 1 base, and 12 bases lay between the germline ends. CDR3 DNA: TGTGCCAGTCTCAGGGGAAGGAACACTGAAGCTTTCTTT. It encodes CASLRGRNTEAFF.

The chain is built from TRBV6-5 and TRBJ2-5; 7 bases line up with TRBD1. Germline loops: CDR1 MNHEY, CDR2 SVGAGI. The ends lost 2 bases at V and 5 bases at J; junction bases unmatched: 8. This CDR3 region has 15 residues. CDR3 nucleotides: TGTGCCAGCAGTTACCAGATACAGGGGTTGGAGACCCAGTACTTC. Translated, it gives CASSYQIQGLETQYF.

This chain connects TRBV5-1 to TRBJ2-5; 11 nucleotides match TRBD1. CDR3 length: 16 amino acids. V was clipped by 4 bases and J by 2 bases; unmatched bases: 7. In germline, CDR1 is SGHRS, CDR2 YFSETQ. CDR3 region: CASSPGGTGGQETQYF. CDR3 in DNA: TGCGCCAGCAGCCCCGGAGGGACAGGGGGACAAGAGACCCAGTACTTC.

This clone was seen a few times. J is TRBJ2-5 and V is TRBV9, with a weak D call TRBD2 (5 bases). The ends were cut back, 0 bases at V and 9 bases at J, with 12 bases in the middle. CDR1 and CDR2 (germline): SGDLS, YYNGEE. This CDR3 contains 13 residues. The CDR3 DNA reads as TGTGCCAGCAGCGTAGCCGCCCCGGGGTCCCAGTACTTC. Amino acid sequence: CASSVAAPGSQYF.

This clone was observed once. The chain joins TRBV18 to TRBJ1-1, with D perhaps matching TRBD1 (6 bases). From germline, CDR1 is KGHSH and CDR2 LQKENI. V was cut by 4 bases and J by 12 bases, with 12 bases left in between. This CDR3 has 11 amino acids. Here the CDR3 DNA reads TGTGCCAGCTCACAACAGGGTATACCTTTCTTT. This encodes CASSQQGIPFF.

The chain combines TRBV9 with TRBJ2-5; possibly TRBD2 for D (5 bases). Trimming removed 4 bases from V and 0 bases from J, with 13 bases in between. The germline V gene encodes CDR1 SGDLS and CDR2 YYNGEE. The CDR3 contains 15 residues. The CDR3 DNA is TGTGCCAGCAGCCCTAGCCTCCAGCACCAAGAGACCCAGTACTTC. This codes for CASSPSLQHQETQYF.

Turning to this clone: At the DNA level, this CDR3 is encoded by other sequences in the same sample as well. The CDR3 spells CASSLAGGYEQYF. The DNA for the CDR3 is TGTGCCAGCAGTTTAGCAGGGGGGTACGAGCAGTACTTC. This chain uses TRBV27 with TRBJ2-7; D may be TRBD1 (7 bases). With 2 bases removed from V and 4 bases from J, the gap between germline ends came to 9 bases. Germline V CDR1 and CDR2: MNHEY, SMNVEV (reference sequence). The CDR3 runs 13 residues.

The V call is TRBV5-4, the J call TRBJ2-7; 9 bases match TRBD1. Germline CDR1 and CDR2: SGHNT and YYREEE (reference sequence). Germline trimming cut 4 bases from V and 3 bases from J; bases unmatched to any gene: 8. This CDR3 region has 15 residues. For the CDR3, the DNA is TGTGCCAGCAGCCCACGAGACAGGGGGGTCTACGAGCAGTACTTC. This translates into CASSPRDRGVYEQYF.

V gene TRBV5-1 combines with J gene TRBJ2-3; TRBD1 agrees at 8 bases. Germline values: CDR1 SGHRS, CDR2 YFSETQ. This CDR3 contains 16 residues. V was clipped by 3 bases and J by 0 bases; unmatched bases: 6. In nucleotides, the CDR3 is TGCGCCAGCAGCTATCTAGGACAGGGAAGCACAGATACGCAGTATTTT. It encodes CASSYLGQGSTDTQYF.

V is TRBV27 and J is TRBJ1-5, with D unresolved. Germline loops: CDR1 MNHEY, CDR2 SMNVEV (reference sequence). V was shortened by 6 bases and J by 1 base, with 7 bases between the two germline ends. This CDR3 spans 13 amino acids. CDR3 DNA sequence: TGTGCCAGCAGGCCAGTAAGCAATCAGCCCCAGCATTTT. It is translated as CASRPVSNQPQHF.

This clone is medium-sized by share. This chain links TRBV19 with TRBJ2-3, with TRBD2 as a possible D gene (7 bases). The germline V gene has CDR1 LNHDA and CDR2 SQIVND (reference sequence). V was shortened by 4 bases and J by 4 bases, with 18 bases between the two germline ends. This CDR3 region has 16 residues. CDR3 amino acids: CASSTRGGGGADTQYF. The CDR3 bases are TGTGCCAGTAGTACCCGAGGGGGGGGTGGAGCAGATACGCAGTATTTT.

The sample holds a few counts of this clone. The chain links TRBV7-8 to TRBJ2-7; 7 bases line up with TRBD1. Germline assignment: CDR1 SGHVS and CDR2 FQNEAQ. The CDR3 is 14 amino acids. J lost 4 bases, V lost 5 bases, and 8 bases had no gene match. The CDR3 region is CASSPQGIPYEQYF. DNA of the CDR3: TGTGCCAGCAGCCCACAGGGGATACCATACGAGCAGTACTTC.

The genes are TRBV7-9 and TRBJ2-7; tentatively, D is TRBD1 (6 bases). Germline values: CDR1 SEHNR, CDR2 FQNEAQ (reference sequence). This CDR3 has 13 residues. V was shortened by 5 bases and J by 1 base, with 9 bases between the two germline ends. The CDR3 coding sequence is TGTGCCAGCAGCCCAGGGGTTTCCTACGAGCAGTACTTC. Its protein is CASSPGVSYEQYF.

The CDR3 DNA is TGTGCCAGCAGCGGGGGACAGGGGGACGCCTACGAGCAGTACTTC. Translated: CASSGGQGDAYEQYF. This chain uses TRBV7-6 with TRBJ2-5; 11 bases agree with TRBD1. TRBJ2-7 explains the end of the DNA better; the J call may be wrong. The germline V gene encodes CDR1 SGHVS and CDR2 FNYEAQ. The CDR3 runs 15 residues.

The chain has TRBV7-2 and TRBJ2-5, with 9 bases matching TRBD2. This CDR3 comprises 17 residues. CDR1 and CDR2 (germline): SGHTA, FQGNSA. The V gene end was trimmed by 5 bases and the J gene end by 5 bases; junction bases not matched to a gene: 15. CDR3: CASSLLLAGQPGETQYF. The CDR3 DNA reads as TGTGCCAGCAGCCTCTTACTAGCGGGCCAACCGGGGGAGACCCAGTACTTC.

The chain is built from TRBV11-1 and TRBJ2-7; weak D call: TRBD2 (7 bases). Germline V gives CDR1 SGHAT, CDR2 FQDESV (reference sequence). Trimming took 1 base from V and 0 from J, leaving 10 bases between them. There are 15 residues in the CDR3. CDR3 in amino acids: CASSLEAGASYEQYF. In DNA form, the CDR3 reads TGTGCCAGCAGCTTAGAGGCGGGGGCCTCCTACGAGCAGTACTTC.

The chain employs TRBV10-3 and TRBJ1-3; a weak D match, TRBD1 (6 bases). Germline CDR1 ENHRY, CDR2 SYGVKD. The CDR3 totals 15 residues. Trimming removed 9 bases from V and 2 bases from J, with 17 bases in between. The CDR3 here is CAISRGGETGNTIYF. CDR3 in DNA: TGTGCCATTAGCCGGGGGGGCGAAACTGGAAACACCATATATTTT.

The V call is TRBV29-1, the J call TRBJ1-2, with 8 nucleotides matching TRBD1. Trimming took 7 bases from V and 4 from J; bases not matched to a gene: 14. This CDR3 spans 15 amino acids. The germline V gene has CDR1 SQVTM and CDR2 ANQGSEA. The CDR3 sequence: CSASFGTGALYGYTF. The CDR3 DNA reads as TGCAGCGCCTCCTTTGGGACAGGCGCTCTCTATGGCTACACCTTC.

The rearrangement links TRBV6-1 to TRBJ2-7, with D unresolved. The germline V gene has CDR1 MNHNS and CDR2 SASEGT. CDR3 length: 13 amino acids. V shed 2 bases and J shed 2 bases, with 7 bases lying between them. The CDR3 sequence: CASSEFEAYEQYF. Here the CDR3 DNA reads TGTGCCAGCAGTGAATTCGAGGCCTACGAGCAGTACTTC.